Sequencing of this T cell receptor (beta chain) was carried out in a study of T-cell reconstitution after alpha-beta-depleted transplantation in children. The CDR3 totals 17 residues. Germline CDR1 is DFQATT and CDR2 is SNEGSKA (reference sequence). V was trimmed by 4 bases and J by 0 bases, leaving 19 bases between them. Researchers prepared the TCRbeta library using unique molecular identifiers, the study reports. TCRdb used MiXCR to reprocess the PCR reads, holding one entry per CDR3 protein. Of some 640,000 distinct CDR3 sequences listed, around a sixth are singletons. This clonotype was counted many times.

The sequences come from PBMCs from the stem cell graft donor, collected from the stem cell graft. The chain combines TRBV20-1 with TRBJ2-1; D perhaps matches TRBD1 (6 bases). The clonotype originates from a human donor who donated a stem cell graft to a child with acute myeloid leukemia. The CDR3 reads CSATGSRGGYSYNEQFF. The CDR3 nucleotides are TGCAGTGCTACGGGATCGCGAGGGGGTTACTCCTACAATGAGCAGTTCTTC.